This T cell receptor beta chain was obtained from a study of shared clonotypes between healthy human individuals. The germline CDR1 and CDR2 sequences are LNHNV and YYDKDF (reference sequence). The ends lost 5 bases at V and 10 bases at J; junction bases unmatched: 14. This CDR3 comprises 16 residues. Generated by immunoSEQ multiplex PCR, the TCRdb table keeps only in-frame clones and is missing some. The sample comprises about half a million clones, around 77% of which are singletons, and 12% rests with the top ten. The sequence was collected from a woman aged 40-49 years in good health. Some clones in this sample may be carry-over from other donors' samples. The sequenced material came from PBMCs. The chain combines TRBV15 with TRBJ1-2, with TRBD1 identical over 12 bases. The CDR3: CATSGDPGQGAKNYTF. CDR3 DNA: TGTGCCACCAGCGGCGATCCGGGACAGGGGGCAAAAAACTACACCTTC.